The clone carrying this T cell receptor beta chain was seen more than once but under ten times. What it binds is not known. Researchers ran the PCR with 60 Vbeta and 13 Jbeta primers. Some clones are missing from TCRdb's copy, which holds only in-frame ones; the method was immunoSEQ multiplex PCR. The sample records 85,000 to 120,000 clones, roughly four fifths being singletons. This record belongs to a study of cytomegalovirus exposure and HLA in healthy donors. The CDR3 length is 15 residues. Germline loops: CDR1 MGHDK, CDR2 SYGVNS. Trimming at V came to 8 bases and at J to 7 bases, leaving 9 bases not matched to a gene. Notes on the study in general: Later work associated roughly 17,000 TCR beta sequences with HLA alleles at 0.05 false discovery rate. Specific recognition of CMV antigens was confirmed in vitro for a few chains (all CMV-associated). A later analysis reportedly found fewer N-insertions in an Asian-associated ancestry cluster than the roughly 670-donor mean. Differences between HLA loci emerged in a later analysis of TCR association rates, with DRB1 most and HLA-C fewest.

Material for sequencing was PBMCs. The sequence was collected from a man aged 45-65 years in good health and CMV-seronegative. J is TRBJ1-6 and V is TRBV25-1, with 9 bases aligning to TRBD1. The CDR3 DNA follows: TGTGCCAGCCGACTCCAGACAGGGGGGAATTCACCCCTCCACTTT. Amino acids: CASRLQTGGNSPLHF.